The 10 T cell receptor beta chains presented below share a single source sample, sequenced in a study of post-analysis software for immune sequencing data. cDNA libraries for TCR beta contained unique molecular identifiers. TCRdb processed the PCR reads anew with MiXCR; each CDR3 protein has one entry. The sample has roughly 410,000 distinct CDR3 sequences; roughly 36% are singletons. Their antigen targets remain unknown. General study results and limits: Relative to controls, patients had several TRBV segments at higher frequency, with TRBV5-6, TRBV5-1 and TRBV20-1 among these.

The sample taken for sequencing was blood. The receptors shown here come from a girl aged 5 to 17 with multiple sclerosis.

CDR3: CSAPPGTSVDYEQYF. As DNA, the CDR3 is TGCAGTGCTCCCCCCGGGACTAGCGTAGACTACGAGCAGTACTTC. The V and J genes are TRBV20-1 and TRBJ2-5; 10 nucleotides agree with TRBD2. The end of the DNA is better explained by TRBJ2-7, so the J call may be wrong. CDR3 size: 15 residues. The V gene's germline CDR1 is DFQATT and CDR2 SNEGSKA (reference sequence).

Written as DNA, the CDR3 is TGTGCCAGCAGTCCGGACAGGACCTACTACGAGCAGTACTTC. Translation gives CASSPDRTYYEQYF. J is TRBJ2-7 and V is TRBV12-3 or TRBV12-4; 7 nucleotides match TRBD1. The CDR3 is 14 amino acids. With V trimmed by 5 bases and J by 3 bases, 7 bases remained unmatched.

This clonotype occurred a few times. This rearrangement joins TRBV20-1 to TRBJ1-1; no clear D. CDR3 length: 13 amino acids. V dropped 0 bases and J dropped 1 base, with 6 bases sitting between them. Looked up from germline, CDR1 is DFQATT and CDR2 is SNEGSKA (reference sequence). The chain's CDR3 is CSAREIGNTEAFF. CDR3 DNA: TGCAGTGCTAGAGAGATAGGGAACACTGAAGCTTTCTTT.

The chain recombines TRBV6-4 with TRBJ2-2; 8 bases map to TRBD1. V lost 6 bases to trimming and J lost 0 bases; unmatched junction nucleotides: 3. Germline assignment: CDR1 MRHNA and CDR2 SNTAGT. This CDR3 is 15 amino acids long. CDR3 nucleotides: TGTGCCAGCAGCGCACAGGGGGCGAACACCGGGGAGCTGTTTTTT. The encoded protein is CASSAQGANTGELFF.

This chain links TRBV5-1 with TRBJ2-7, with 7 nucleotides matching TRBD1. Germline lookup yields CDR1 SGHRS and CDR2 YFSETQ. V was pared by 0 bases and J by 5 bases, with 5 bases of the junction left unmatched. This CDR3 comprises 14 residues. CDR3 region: CASSLGRGIHEQYF. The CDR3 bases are TGCGCCAGCAGCTTGGGCAGGGGGATCCACGAGCAGTACTTC.

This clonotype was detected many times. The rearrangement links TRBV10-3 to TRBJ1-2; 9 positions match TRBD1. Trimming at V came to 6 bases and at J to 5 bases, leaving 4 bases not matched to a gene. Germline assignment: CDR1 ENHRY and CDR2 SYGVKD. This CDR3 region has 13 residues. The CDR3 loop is CAISKDRGYGYTF. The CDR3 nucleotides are TGTGCCATCAGCAAGGACAGGGGATATGGCTACACCTTC.

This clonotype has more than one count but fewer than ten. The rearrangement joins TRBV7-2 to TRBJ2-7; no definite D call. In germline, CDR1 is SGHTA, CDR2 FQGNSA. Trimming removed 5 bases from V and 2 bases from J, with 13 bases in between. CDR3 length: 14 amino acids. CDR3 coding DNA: TGTGCCAGCAGCCAGATGCCAGAGGCCTACGAGCAGTACTTC. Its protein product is CASSQMPEAYEQYF.

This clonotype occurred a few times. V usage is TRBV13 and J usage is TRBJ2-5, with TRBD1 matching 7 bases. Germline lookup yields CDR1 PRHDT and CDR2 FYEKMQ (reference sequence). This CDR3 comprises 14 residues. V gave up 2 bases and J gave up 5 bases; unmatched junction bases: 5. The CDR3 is CASSLRTGTETQYF. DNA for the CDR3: TGTGCCAGCAGCTTAAGGACAGGAACGGAGACCCAGTACTTC.

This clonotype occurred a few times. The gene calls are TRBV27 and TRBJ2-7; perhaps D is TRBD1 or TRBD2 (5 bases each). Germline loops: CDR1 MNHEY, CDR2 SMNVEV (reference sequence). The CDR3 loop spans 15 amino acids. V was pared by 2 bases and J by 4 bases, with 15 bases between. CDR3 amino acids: CASSLRTGGLYEQYF. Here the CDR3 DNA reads TGTGCCAGCAGTTTAAGGACTGGGGGTCTATACGAGCAGTACTTC.

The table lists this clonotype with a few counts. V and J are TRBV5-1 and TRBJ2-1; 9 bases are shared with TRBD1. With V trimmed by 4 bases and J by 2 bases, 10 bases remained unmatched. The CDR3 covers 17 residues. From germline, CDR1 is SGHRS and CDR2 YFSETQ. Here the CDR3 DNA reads TGCGCCAGCAGCGTAAGGACAGGGGCGGACCCCTACAATGAGCAGTTCTTC. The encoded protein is CASSVRTGADPYNEQFF.